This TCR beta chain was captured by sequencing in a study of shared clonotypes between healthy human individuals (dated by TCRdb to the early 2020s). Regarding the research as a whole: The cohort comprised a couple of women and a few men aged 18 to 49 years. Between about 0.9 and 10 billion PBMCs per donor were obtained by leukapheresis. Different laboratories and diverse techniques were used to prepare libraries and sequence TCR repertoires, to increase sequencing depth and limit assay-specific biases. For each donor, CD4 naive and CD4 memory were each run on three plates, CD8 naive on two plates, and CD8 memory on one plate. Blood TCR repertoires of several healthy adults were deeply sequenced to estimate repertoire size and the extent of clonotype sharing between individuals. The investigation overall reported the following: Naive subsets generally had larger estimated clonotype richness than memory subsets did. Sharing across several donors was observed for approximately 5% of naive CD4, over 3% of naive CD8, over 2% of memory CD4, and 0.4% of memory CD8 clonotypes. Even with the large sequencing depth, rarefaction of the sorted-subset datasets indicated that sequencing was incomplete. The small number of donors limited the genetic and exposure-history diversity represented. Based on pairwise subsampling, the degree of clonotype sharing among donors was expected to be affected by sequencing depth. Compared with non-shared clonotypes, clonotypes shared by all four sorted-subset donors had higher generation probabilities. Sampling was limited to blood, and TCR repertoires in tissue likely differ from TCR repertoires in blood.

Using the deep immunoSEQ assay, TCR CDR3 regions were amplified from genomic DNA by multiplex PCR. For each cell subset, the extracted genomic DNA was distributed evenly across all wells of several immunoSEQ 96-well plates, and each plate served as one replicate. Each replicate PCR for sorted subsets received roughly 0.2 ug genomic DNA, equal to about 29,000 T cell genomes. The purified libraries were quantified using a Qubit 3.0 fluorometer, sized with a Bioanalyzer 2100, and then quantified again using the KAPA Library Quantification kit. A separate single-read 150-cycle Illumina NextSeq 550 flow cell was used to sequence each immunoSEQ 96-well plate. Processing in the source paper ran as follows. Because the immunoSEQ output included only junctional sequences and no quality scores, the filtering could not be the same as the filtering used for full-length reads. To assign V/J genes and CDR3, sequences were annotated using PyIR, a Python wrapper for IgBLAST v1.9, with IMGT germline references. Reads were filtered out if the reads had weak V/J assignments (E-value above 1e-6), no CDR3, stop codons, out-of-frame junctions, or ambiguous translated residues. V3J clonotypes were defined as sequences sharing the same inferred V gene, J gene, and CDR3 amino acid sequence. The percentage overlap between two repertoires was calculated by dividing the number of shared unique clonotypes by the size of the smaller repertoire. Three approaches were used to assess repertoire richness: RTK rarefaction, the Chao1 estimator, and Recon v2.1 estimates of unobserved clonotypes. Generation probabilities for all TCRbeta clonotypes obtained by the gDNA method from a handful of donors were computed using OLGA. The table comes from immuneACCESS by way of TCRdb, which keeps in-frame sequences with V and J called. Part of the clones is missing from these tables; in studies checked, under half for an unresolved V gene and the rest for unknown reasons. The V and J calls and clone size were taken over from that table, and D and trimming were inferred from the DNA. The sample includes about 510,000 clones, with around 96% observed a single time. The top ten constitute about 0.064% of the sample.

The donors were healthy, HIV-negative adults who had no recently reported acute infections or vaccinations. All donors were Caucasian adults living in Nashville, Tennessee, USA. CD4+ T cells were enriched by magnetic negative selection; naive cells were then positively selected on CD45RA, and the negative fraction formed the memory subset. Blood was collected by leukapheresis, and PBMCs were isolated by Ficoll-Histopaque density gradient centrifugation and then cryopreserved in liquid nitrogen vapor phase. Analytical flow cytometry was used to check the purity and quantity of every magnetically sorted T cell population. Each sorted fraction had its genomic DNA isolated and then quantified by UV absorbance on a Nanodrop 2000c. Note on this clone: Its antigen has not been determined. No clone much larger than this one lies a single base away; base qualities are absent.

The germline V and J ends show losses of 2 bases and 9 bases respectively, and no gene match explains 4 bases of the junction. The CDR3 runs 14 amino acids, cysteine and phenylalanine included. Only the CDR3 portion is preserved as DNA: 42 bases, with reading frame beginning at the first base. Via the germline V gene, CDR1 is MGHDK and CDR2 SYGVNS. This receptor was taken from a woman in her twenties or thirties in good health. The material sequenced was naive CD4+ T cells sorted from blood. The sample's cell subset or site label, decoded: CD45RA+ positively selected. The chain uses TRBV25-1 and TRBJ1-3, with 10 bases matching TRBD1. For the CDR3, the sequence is CASSEGGTGATIYF. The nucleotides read TGTGCCAGCAGTGAAGGGGGGACAGGGGCCACCATATATTTT. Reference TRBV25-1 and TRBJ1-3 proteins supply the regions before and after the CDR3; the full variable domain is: EADIYQTPRYLVIGTGKKITLECSQTMGHDKMYWYQQDPGMELHLIHYSYGVNSTEKGDLSSESTVSRIRTEHFPLTLESARPSHTSQYLCASSEGGTGATIYFGEGSWLTVV.